This T cell receptor (beta chain) was documented in a study of T cells in Graves' hyperthyroidism and ophthalmopathy. At least ten counts were recorded for this clonotype. Using RNA transcripts as the source, TCR beta CDR3 regions were amplified. The study used the HTBI primer set for a first-round RT-PCR of the TCR CDR3. TCRdb analysed the multiplex PCR reads with MiXCR anew, one entry per CDR3 protein. The table includes nearly 600,000 distinct CDR3 sequences, approximately 15% detected once. Pregnant or lactating patients were excluded, as were those with uncontrolled infection or other autoimmune disease. The sequence came from a woman between 18 and 29 years old with Graves' ophthalmopathy. Sequencing input: blood.

CDR3: CASSRRQGNEKLFF. The CDR3 nucleotides are TGTGCCAGCAGCAGAAGACAGGGAAACGAAAAACTGTTTTTT. The V gene is TRBV7-8, the J gene TRBJ1-4, with 7 bases fitting TRBD1. CDR1 is SGHVS, CDR2 FQNEAQ, per germline. This CDR3 comprises 14 residues. Germline trimming cut 5 bases from V and 8 bases from J; bases unmatched to any gene: 8. The whole variable domain, filled in from reference TRBV7-8 and TRBJ1-4, reads GAGVSQSPRYKVAKRGQDVALRCDPISGHVSLFWYQQALGQGPEFLTYFQNEAQLDKSGLPSDRFFAERPEGSVSTLKIQRTQQEDSAVYLCASSRRQGNEKLFFGSGTQLSVL.